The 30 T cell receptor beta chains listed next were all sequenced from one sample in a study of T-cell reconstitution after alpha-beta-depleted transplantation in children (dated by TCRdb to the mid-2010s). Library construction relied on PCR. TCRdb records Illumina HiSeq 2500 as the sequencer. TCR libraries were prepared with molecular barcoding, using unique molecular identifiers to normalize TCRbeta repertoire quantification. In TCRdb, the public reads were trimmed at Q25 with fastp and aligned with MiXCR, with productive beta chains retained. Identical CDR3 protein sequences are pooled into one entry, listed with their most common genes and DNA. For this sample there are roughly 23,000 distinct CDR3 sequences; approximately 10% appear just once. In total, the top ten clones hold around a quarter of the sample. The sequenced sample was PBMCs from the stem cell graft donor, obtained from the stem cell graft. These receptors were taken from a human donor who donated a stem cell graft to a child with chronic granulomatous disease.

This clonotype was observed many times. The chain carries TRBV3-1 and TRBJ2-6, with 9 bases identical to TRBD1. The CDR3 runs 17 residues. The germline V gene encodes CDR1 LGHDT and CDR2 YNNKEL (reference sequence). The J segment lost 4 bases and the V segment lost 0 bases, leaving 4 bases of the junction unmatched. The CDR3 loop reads CASSQERGQGGANVLTF. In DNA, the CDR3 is TGTGCCAGCAGCCAAGAAAGGGGACAGGGAGGGGCCAACGTCCTGACTTTC.

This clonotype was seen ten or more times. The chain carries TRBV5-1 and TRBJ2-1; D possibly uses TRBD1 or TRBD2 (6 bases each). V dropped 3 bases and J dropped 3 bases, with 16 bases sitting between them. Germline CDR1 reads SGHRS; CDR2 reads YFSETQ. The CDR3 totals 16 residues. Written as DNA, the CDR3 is TGCGCCAGCAGCTCCCAGAGGGGGGAGAACTACAATGAGCAGTTCTTC. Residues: CASSSQRGENYNEQFF.

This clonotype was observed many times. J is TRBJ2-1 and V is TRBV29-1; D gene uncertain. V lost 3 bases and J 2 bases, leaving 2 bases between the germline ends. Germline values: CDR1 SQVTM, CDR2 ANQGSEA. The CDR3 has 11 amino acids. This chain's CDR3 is CSVETYNEQFF. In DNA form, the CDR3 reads TGCAGCGTTGAGACCTACAATGAGCAGTTCTTC.

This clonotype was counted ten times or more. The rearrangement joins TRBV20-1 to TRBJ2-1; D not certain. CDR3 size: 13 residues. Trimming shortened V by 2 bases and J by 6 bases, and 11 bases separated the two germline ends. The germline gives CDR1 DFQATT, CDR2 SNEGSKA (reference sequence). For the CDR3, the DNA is TGCAGTGCTAGAACCCGGGCCCTCAATGAGCAGTTCTTC. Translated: CSARTRALNEQFF.

DNA of the CDR3: TGTGCCTGGAGCCCATGGCCTACGTACGAGCAGTACTTC. It translates to CAWSPWPTYEQYF. The chain joins TRBV30 to TRBJ2-7, with D unresolved. Looked up from germline, CDR1 is GTSNPN and CDR2 is SVGIG (reference sequence). This CDR3 comprises 13 residues. V was cut by 3 bases and J by 4 bases, with 13 bases left in between.

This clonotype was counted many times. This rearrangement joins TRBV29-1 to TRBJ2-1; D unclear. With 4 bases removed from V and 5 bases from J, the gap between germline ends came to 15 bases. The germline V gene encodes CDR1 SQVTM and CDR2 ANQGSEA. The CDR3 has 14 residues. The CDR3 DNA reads TGCAGCGTTGGGGTAAATGGGGTCCACAATGAGCAGTTCTTC. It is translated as CSVGVNGVHNEQFF.

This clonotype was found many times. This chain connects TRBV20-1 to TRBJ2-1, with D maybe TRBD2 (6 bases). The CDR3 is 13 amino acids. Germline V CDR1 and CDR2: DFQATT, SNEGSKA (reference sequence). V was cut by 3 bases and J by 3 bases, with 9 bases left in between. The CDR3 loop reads CSASAGFYNEQFF. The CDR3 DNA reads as TGCAGTGCTAGTGCGGGGTTCTACAATGAGCAGTTCTTC.

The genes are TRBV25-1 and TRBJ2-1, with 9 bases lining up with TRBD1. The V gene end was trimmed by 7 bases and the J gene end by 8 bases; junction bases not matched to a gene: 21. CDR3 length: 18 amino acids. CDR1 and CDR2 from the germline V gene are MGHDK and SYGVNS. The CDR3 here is CASTSWASPGQGGDEQFF. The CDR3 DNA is TGTGCCAGCACCTCTTGGGCTAGTCCGGGACAGGGCGGCGATGAGCAGTTCTTC.

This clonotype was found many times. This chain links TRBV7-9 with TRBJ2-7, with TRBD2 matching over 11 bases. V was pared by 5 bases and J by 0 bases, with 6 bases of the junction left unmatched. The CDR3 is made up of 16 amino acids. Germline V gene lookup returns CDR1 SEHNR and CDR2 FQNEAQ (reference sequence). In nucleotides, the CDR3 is TGTGCCAGCAGCCCCCTTAGCGGGGGGGCCTCCTACGAGCAGTACTTC. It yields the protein CASSPLSGGASYEQYF. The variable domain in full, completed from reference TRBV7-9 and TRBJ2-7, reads DTGVSQNPRHKITKRGQNVTFRCDPISEHNRLYWYRQTLGQGPEFLTYFQNEAQLEKSRLLSDRFSAERPKGSFSTLEIQRTEQGDSAMYLCASSPLSGGASYEQYFGPGTRLTVT.

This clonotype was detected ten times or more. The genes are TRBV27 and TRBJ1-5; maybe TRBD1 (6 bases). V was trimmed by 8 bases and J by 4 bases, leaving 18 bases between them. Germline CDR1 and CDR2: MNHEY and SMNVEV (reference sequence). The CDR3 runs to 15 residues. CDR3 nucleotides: TGTGCCAGCCAAATCACAGGGACTTCTAATCAGCCCCAGCATTTT. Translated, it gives CASQITGTSNQPQHF.

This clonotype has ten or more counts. Here the CDR3 reads CASSIGTSGLSYEQYF. The CDR3 DNA reads TGCGCCAGCAGCATCGGGACTAGCGGGCTCTCCTACGAGCAGTACTTC. The chain recombines TRBV5-1 with TRBJ2-7; 12 nucleotides agree with TRBD2. Germline loops: CDR1 SGHRS, CDR2 YFSETQ. This CDR3 has 16 residues. J was trimmed by 0 bases and V by 4 bases; bases with no gene match: 5.

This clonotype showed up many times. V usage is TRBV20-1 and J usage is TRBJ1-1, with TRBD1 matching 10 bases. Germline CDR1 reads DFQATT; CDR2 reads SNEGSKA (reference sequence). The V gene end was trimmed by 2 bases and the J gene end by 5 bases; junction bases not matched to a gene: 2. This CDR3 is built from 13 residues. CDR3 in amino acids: CSARRDRGTEAFF. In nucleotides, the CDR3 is TGCAGTGCTAGAAGGGACAGGGGAACTGAAGCTTTCTTT.

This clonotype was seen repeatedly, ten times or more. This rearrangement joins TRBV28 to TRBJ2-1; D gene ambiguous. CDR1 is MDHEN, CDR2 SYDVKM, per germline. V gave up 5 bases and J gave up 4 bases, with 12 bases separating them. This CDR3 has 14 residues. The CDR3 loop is CASSPLTPYNEQFF. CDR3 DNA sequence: TGTGCCAGCAGTCCACTAACACCTTACAATGAGCAGTTCTTC.

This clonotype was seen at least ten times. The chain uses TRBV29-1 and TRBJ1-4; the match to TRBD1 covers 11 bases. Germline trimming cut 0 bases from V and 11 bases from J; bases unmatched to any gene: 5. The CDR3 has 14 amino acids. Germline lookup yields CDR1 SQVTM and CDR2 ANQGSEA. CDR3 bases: TGCAGCGTTGAAGAGGACAGGGGGCTTAAGAAACTGTTTTTT. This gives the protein CSVEEDRGLKKLFF.

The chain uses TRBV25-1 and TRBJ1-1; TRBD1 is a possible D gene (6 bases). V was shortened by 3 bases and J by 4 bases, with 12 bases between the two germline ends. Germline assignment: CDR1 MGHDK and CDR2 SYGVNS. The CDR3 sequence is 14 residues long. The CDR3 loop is CASSDTGLRTEAFF. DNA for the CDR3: TGTGCCAGCAGTGACACAGGGCTACGCACTGAAGCTTTCTTT.

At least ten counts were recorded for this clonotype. The chain's CDR3 is CASSQPGTGNTDTQYF. CDR3 nucleotide sequence: TGTGCCAGCAGCCAACCCGGGACTGGCAACACAGATACGCAGTATTTT. The V and J genes are TRBV3-1 and TRBJ2-3; TRBD2 might be the D (6 bases). CDR1 and CDR2 (germline): LGHDT, YNNKEL (reference sequence). V lost 2 bases to trimming and J lost 2 bases, with 14 bases between them. This CDR3 contains 16 residues.

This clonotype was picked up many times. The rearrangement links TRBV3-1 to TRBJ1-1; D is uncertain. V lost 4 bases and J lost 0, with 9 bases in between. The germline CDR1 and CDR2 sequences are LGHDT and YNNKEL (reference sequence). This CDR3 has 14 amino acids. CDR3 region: CASSRSGVNTEAFF. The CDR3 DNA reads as TGTGCCAGCAGCCGCAGTGGGGTGAACACTGAAGCTTTCTTT.

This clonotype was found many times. CDR3 sequence (DNA): TGCAGTGCTAGGGAGGGGGGGCCCTCGGGAATTCGGGATGAGCAGTTCTTC. Its protein is CSAREGGPSGIRDEQFF. The rearrangement links TRBV20-1 to TRBJ2-1, with TRBD2 as a possible D gene (7 bases). The germline V and J ends were trimmed by 3 bases and 8 bases, with 26 bases remaining between them. Germline V gene sequence: CDR1 DFQATT, CDR2 SNEGSKA (reference sequence). The CDR3 consists of 17 residues.

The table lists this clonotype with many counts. CDR3 amino acids: CASGQPQHF. The CDR3, as DNA: TGTGCCAGCGGGCAGCCCCAGCATTTT. The rearrangement links TRBV27 to TRBJ1-5; D is undetermined. Germline V gives CDR1 MNHEY, CDR2 SMNVEV (reference sequence). Trimming shortened V by 8 bases and J by 7 bases, and 3 bases separated the two germline ends. This CDR3 has 9 amino acids.

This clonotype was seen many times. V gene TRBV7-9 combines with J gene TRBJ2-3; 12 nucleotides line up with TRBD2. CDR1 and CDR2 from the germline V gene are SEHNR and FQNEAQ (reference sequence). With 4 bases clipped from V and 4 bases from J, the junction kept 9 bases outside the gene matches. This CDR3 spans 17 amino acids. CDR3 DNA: TGTGCCAGCAGCTCACGACTAGCGGGAGTCTCCGCAGATACGCAGTATTTT. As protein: CASSSRLAGVSADTQYF.

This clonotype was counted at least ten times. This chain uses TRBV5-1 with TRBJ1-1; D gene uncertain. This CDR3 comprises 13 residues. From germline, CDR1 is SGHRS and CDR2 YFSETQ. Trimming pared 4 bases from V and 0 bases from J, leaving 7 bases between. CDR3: CASSQTMNTEAFF. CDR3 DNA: TGCGCCAGCAGCCAGACAATGAACACTGAAGCTTTCTTT.

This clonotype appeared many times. The CDR3 reads CASSPTPNTEAFF. The CDR3 DNA sequence: TGTGCCAGCAGTCCTACACCGAACACTGAAGCTTTCTTT. The chain has TRBV12-3 or TRBV12-4 and TRBJ1-1; D gene uncertain. The CDR3 consists of 13 residues. Trimming shortened V by 5 bases and J by 1 base, and 8 bases separated the two germline ends.

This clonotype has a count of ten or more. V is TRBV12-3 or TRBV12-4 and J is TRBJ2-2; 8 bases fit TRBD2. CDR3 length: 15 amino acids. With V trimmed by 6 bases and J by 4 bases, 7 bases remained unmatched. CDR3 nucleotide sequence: TGTGCCAGCAGGGAGGAGCGGGAGTCCACCGGGGAGCTGTTTTTT. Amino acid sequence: CASREERESTGELFF.

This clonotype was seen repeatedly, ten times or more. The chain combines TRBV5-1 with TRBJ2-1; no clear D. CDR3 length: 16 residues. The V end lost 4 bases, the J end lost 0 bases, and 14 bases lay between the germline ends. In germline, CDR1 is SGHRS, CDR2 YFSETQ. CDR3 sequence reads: CASSLEVPSSYNEQFF. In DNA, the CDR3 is TGCGCCAGCAGCCTAGAGGTGCCGAGCTCCTACAATGAGCAGTTCTTC.

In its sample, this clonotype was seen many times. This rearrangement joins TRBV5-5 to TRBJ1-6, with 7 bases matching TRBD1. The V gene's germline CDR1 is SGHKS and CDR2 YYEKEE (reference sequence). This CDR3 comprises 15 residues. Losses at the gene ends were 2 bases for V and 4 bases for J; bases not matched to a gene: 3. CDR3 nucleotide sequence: TGTGCCAGCAGCTTATCGGGACAGTATAATTCACCCCTCCACTTT. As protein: CASSLSGQYNSPLHF.

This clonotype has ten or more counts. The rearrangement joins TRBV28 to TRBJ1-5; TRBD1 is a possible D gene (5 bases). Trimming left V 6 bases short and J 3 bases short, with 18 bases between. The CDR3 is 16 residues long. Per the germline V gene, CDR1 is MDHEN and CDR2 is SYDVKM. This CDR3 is CASSSSTVSYNQPQHF. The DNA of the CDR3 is TGTGCCAGCAGCTCTTCGACAGTAAGTTACAATCAGCCCCAGCATTTT.

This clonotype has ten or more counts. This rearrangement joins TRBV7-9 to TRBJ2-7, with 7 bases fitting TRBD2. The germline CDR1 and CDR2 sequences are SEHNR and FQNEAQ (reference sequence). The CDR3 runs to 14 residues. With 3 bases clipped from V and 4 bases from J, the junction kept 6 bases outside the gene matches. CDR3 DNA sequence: TGTGCCAGCAGCTTGGGCGGGAGCAGGTACGAGCAGTACTTC. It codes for CASSLGGSRYEQYF.

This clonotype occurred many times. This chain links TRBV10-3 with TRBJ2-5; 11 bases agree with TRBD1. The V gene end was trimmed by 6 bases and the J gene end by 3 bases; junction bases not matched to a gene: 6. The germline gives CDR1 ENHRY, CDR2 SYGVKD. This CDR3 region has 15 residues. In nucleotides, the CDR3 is TGTGCCATCAGCTTCGGGACAGGGGGAGAAGAGACCCAGTACTTC. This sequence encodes CAISFGTGGEETQYF.

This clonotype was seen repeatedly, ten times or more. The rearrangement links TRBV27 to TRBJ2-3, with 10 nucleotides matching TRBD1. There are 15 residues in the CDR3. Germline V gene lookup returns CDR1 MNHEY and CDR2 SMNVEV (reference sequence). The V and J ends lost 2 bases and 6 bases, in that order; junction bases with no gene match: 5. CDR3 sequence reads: CASSLGTGDGDTQYF. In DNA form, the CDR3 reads TGTGCCAGCAGTTTAGGGACAGGGGACGGGGATACGCAGTATTTT.

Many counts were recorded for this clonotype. This chain's CDR3 is CAGRQGGEAFF. In nucleotides, the CDR3 is TGTGCCGGACGACAGGGAGGGGAAGCTTTCTTT. This chain joins TRBV6-6 and TRBJ1-1, with 7 bases identical to TRBD1. This CDR3 has 11 amino acids. The junction had 8 bases not matched to a gene; V was cut back by 11 bases and J by 8 bases. Germline CDR1 reads MNHNY; CDR2 reads SVGAGI (reference sequence).